A single sample gave rise to the 24 T cell receptor beta chains below, sequenced in a study of T cell clones after liver transplantation (dated by TCRdb to between 2019 and 2020). The receptor library was made with the immunoSEQ multiplex PCR assay. TCRdb carries this immuneACCESS record with in-frame sequences only. Its versions omit some clonotypes, under half of them owing to an unresolved V gene in the studies checked, with the rest unexplained. This sample lists more than 400 clones; under 30% were detected once. The ten largest clones capture roughly 32% of the sample. Their target antigens are unknown. Proliferating CFSE-low cells from the MLR were sequenced to define alloreactive TCRbeta sequences. Sequencing used CD8+ T cells from cultured PBMCs. The receptors derive from a human patient who received a liver transplant. Following a transplant, a fraction of the T cells may be traceable to the graft donor.

This rearrangement joins TRBV7-9 to TRBJ1-5; D is uncertain. The V gene lost 7 bases and the J gene lost 3 bases, with 7 bases spanning the gap. CDR1 and CDR2 from the germline V gene are SEHNR and FQNEAQ (reference sequence). The CDR3 sequence is 12 residues long. In DNA form, the CDR3 reads TGTGCCAGCATGGGCGACAATCAGCCCCAGCATTTT. Residues: CASMGDNQPQHF.

By share, this clone counts as large. The rearrangement uses TRBV27 and TRBJ2-7; possibly TRBD1 for D (6 bases). V was trimmed by 6 bases and J by 6 bases, leaving 18 bases between them. Germline CDR1 reads MNHEY; CDR2 reads SMNVEV (reference sequence). The CDR3 loop spans 14 amino acids. The CDR3 loop is CASSRATGFTEQYF. In nucleotides, the CDR3 is TGTGCCAGCAGCAGAGCCACAGGGTTTACCGAGCAGTACTTC.

This chain joins TRBV7-3 and TRBJ2-1; 9 positions agree with TRBD2. Germline lookup yields CDR1 SGHTA and CDR2 FQGTGA. V lost 3 bases to trimming and J lost 3 bases; unmatched junction nucleotides: 6. CDR3 length: 16 residues. CDR3 DNA: TGTGCCAGCAGCTTTCCCGGGACTAGCCTCTACAATGAGCAGTTCTTC. This translates into CASSFPGTSLYNEQFF.

A remark on this clone: One end of the junction is discordant with germline, which a read error may explain. The genes are TRBV5-3 and TRBJ1-4, with D unclear. TRBV5-3 has ORF status, its function being uncertain. The CDR3 is 13 amino acids. The CDR3 sequence: CASSLGSEPLLFF. In DNA form, the CDR3 reads TGTGCCAGCAGCTTAGGCAGCGAGCCTTTACTGTTTTTT.

This rearrangement joins TRBV19 to TRBJ1-1, with D possibly matching TRBD1 (6 bases). Germline loops: CDR1 LNHDA, CDR2 SQIVND (reference sequence). The CDR3 has 15 residues. V lost 3 bases and J 1 base, leaving 12 bases between the germline ends. DNA for the CDR3: TGTGCCAGTAGTATTTGGGGGGGCAGGAACACTGAAGCTTTCTTT. Its translation is CASSIWGGRNTEAFF.

The V gene is TRBV11-2, the J gene TRBJ2-2; 8 nucleotides line up with TRBD2. This CDR3 is built from 18 residues. Germline values: CDR1 SGHAT, CDR2 FQNNGV. With V trimmed by 3 bases and J by 0 bases, 9 bases remained unmatched. CDR3 sequence (DNA): TGTGCCAGCAGCTTCCCCCCGGGAGGGCAGCCGAACACCGGGGAGCTGTTTTTT. The encoded protein is CASSFPPGGQPNTGELFF.

This clone is labeled large. The CDR3 nucleotides are TGTGCCAGCACCACTACAGGGGACCTCCGAGTCACTGAAGCTTTCTTT. Amino acid sequence: CASTTTGDLRVTEAFF. The chain couples TRBV25-1 to TRBJ1-1, with 7 bases aligning to TRBD1. V shed 7 bases, J shed 4 bases, and the junction held 15 bases outside the gene matches. Germline V lookup: CDR1 MGHDK, CDR2 SYGVNS. CDR3 size: 16 residues.

This clone was recorded a few times. The V call is TRBV15, the J call TRBJ2-1, with 9 bases identical to TRBD1. Trimming cost V 0 bases and J 6 bases; bases outside gene matches: 3. CDR1 and CDR2 from the germline V gene are LNHNV and YYDKDF (reference sequence). The length of the CDR3 is 15 residues. In DNA form, the CDR3 reads TGTGCCACCAGCAGAGATCGACAGGGGGTCAATGAGCAGTTCTTC. Protein product: CATSRDRQGVNEQFF.

This clone was observed a few times. The chain is built from TRBV6-1 and TRBJ1-1; a possible D gene is TRBD1 (5 bases). The CDR3 sequence is 14 residues long. The germline V gene has CDR1 MNHNS and CDR2 SASEGT. Trimming took off 6 bases at V and 11 bases at J, with 22 bases between the two ends. The CDR3, as DNA: TGTGCCAGCAGGACCCAGGGCTCAACCCTGGGCGCTTTCTTT. This codes for CASRTQGSTLGAFF.

This clone is large in the sample. The rearrangement uses TRBV25-1 and TRBJ1-2; 9 bases fit TRBD1. The V segment lost 9 bases and the J segment 4 bases; nucleotides outside the gene matches: 18. Germline V gene data show CDR1 as MGHDK and CDR2 as SYGVNS. CDR3 length equals 17 residues. The CDR3 is CARLPGQGPIKSYGYTF. The CDR3 DNA reads TGTGCCAGACTGCCGGGACAGGGTCCGATAAAGTCCTATGGCTACACCTTC.

In its sample, this clone ranks as large (0.1 to 1%). The chain recombines TRBV7-9 with TRBJ2-7; D is perhaps TRBD2 (6 bases). The CDR3 has 13 residues. V shed 4 bases and J shed 6 bases, with 13 bases lying between them. The germline V gene has CDR1 SEHNR and CDR2 FQNEAQ (reference sequence). CDR3 sequence: CASSSDGGPEQYF. CDR3 bases: TGTGCCAGCAGCTCCGACGGGGGACCCGAGCAGTACTTC.

Only a few counts were recorded for this clone. In DNA form, the CDR3 reads TGTGCCAGCAGCCTAACCGGGGAGCTGTTTTTT. Translated, it gives CASSLTGELFF. The chain joins TRBV7-9 to TRBJ2-2; D gene uncertain. V gave up 5 bases and J gave up 5 bases, with 3 bases separating them. This CDR3 has 11 residues. Per germline, CDR1 SEHNR and CDR2 FQNEAQ (reference sequence).

V and J are TRBV7-9 and TRBJ1-1, with unresolved D. From germline, CDR1 is SEHNR and CDR2 FQNEAQ (reference sequence). The length of the CDR3 is 14 residues. V dropped 1 base and J dropped 1 base, with 7 bases sitting between them. CDR3 amino acids: CASSLGQWNTEAFF. The CDR3 nucleotides read TGTGCCAGCAGCTTAGGTCAGTGGAACACTGAAGCTTTCTTT. Full variable domain (outside the CDR3, taken from reference TRBV7-9 and TRBJ1-1): DTGVSQNPRHKITKRGQNVTFRCDPISEHNRLYWYRQTLGQGPEFLTYFQNEAQLEKSRLLSDRFSAERPKGSFSTLEIQRTEQGDSAMYLCASSLGQWNTEAFFGQGTRLTVV.

This chain joins TRBV30 and TRBJ2-3; 8 positions agree with TRBD2. CDR1 GTSNPN and CDR2 SVGIG come from the germline V gene (reference sequence). The CDR3 is made up of 15 amino acids. Trimming at V came to 5 bases and at J to 0 bases, leaving 7 bases not matched to a gene. As DNA, the CDR3 is TGTGCCTGGGACGTCAGCGGGGGTAGCACAGATACGCAGTATTTT. Its protein product is CAWDVSGGSTDTQYF.

The chain carries TRBV11-2 and TRBJ2-7, with 8 bases identical to TRBD2. The CDR3 covers 13 residues. The V segment lost 10 bases and the J segment 5 bases; nucleotides outside the gene matches: 10. The germline gives CDR1 SGHAT, CDR2 FQNNGV. The chain's CDR3 is CATRIGGADEQYF. The CDR3 region has the DNA TGTGCCACCCGAATCGGGGGGGCGGACGAGCAGTACTTC.

This clone was seen a few times. The same CDR3 is also encoded by other DNA sequences in this sample. CDR3 nucleotide sequence: TGTGCCAGCAGCGAGGATGAGGGACAGATCTACGAGCAGTACTTC. Its translation is CASSEDEGQIYEQYF. The chain uses TRBV9 and TRBJ2-7; TRBD1 aligns across 7 bases. Germline V gives CDR1 SGDLS, CDR2 YYNGEE. The CDR3 consists of 15 residues. Losses at the gene ends were 3 bases for V and 3 bases for J; bases not matched to a gene: 9.

The rearrangement joins TRBV2 to TRBJ2-7; a weak D match, TRBD1 (5 bases). V was pared by 5 bases and J by 6 bases, with 20 bases between. Germline V gene lookup returns CDR1 SNHLY and CDR2 FYNNEI. This CDR3 is 15 amino acids long. CDR3 protein: CASSYYQLGRGEQYF. DNA of the CDR3: TGTGCCAGCAGTTACTACCAACTGGGTAGGGGCGAGCAGTACTTC. Full variable domain (remainder filled in from reference TRBV2 and TRBJ2-7): EPEVTQTPSHQVTQMGQEVILRCVPISNHLYFYWYRQILGQKVEFLVSFYNNEISEKSEIFDDQFSVERPDGSNFTLKIRSTKLEDSAMYFCASSYYQLGRGEQYFGPGTRLTVT.

This clone is termed large (0.1 to 1%). The chain employs TRBV5-6 and TRBJ2-7, with a tentative D call TRBD2 (5 bases). Germline V CDR1 and CDR2: SGHDT, YYEEEE. The ends were cut back, 5 bases at V and 4 bases at J, with 10 bases in the middle. The CDR3 covers 12 residues. The CDR3 loop reads CASRSPGYEQYF. In nucleotides, the CDR3 is TGTGCCAGCAGATCTCCGGGATACGAGCAGTACTTC.

The chain joins TRBV15 to TRBJ2-7, with D possibly being TRBD1 (5 bases). V was shortened by 4 bases and J by 0 bases, with 7 bases between the two germline ends. In germline, CDR1 is LNHNV, CDR2 YYDKDF (reference sequence). The CDR3 has 13 residues. CDR3 region: CATSIDSSYEQYF. CDR3 bases: TGTGCCACCAGCATCGACAGCTCCTACGAGCAGTACTTC.

This clone was picked up a small number of times. The chain uses TRBV5-6 and TRBJ2-7; 8 nucleotides line up with TRBD2. Germline-derived CDR1 and CDR2 are SGHDT and YYEEEE. Trimming cost V 9 bases and J 5 bases; bases outside gene matches: 10. The CDR3 is 13 amino acids. The CDR3: CATRIGGADEQYF. The CDR3 nucleotides are TGTGCCACCCGAATCGGGGGGGCGGACGAGCAGTACTTC.

By share of the sample, this clone is large. This chain connects TRBV5-4 to TRBJ1-1; tentative D call: TRBD1 (6 bases). V was cut by 5 bases and J by 3 bases, with 11 bases left in between. The germline gives CDR1 SGHNT, CDR2 YYREEE (reference sequence). The CDR3 runs to 13 residues. The CDR3 sequence: CASRQGGDTEAFF. The CDR3 coding sequence is TGTGCCAGCAGACAGGGTGGAGACACTGAAGCTTTCTTT.

V is TRBV7-9 and J is TRBJ2-7; 14 bases agree with TRBD2. The CDR3 is 15 amino acids. Unmatched junction bases numbered 5, after V lost 3 bases and J lost 7 bases. Per germline, CDR1 SEHNR and CDR2 FQNEAQ (reference sequence). Written as DNA, the CDR3 is TGTGCCAGCAGCTTTGGGACTAGCGGGGGTGGTGAGCAGTACTTC. Translating gives CASSFGTSGGGEQYF.

This clone came up a few times. The CDR3 bases are TGTGCCAGCAGCTTTGGTCCGGGGAGCTATGGCTACACCTTC. This encodes CASSFGPGSYGYTF. The chain recombines TRBV11-2 with TRBJ1-2; no clear D gene. The CDR3 covers 14 residues. V was pared by 3 bases and J by 4 bases, with 12 bases between. Germline V lookup: CDR1 SGHAT, CDR2 FQNNGV.

This clone was detected a few times. J is TRBJ2-3 and V is TRBV13; 7 bases are shared with TRBD1. CDR3 length equals 14 residues. V gave up 4 bases and J gave up 2 bases; unmatched junction bases: 3. The V gene's germline CDR1 is PRHDT and CDR2 FYEKMQ (reference sequence). CDR3 in amino acids: CASSYDRATDTQYF. The CDR3 DNA sequence: TGTGCCAGCAGCTATGACAGGGCCACAGATACGCAGTATTTT.